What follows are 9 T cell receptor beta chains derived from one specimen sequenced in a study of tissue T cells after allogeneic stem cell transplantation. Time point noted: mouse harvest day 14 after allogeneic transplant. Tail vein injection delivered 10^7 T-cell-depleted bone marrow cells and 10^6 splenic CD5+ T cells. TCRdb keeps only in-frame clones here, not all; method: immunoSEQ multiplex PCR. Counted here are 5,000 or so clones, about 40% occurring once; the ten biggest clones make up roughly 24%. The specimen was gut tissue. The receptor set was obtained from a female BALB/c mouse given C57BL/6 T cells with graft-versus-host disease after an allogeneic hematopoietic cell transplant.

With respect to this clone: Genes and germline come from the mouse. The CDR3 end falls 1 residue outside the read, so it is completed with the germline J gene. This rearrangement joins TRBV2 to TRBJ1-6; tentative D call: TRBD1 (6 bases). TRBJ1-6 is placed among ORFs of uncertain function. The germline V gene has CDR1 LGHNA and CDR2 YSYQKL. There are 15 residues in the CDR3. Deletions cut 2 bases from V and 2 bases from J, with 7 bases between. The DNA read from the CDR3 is TGTGCCAGCAGCCAACAGGGGACCTATAATTCGCCCCTCTAC. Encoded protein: CASSQQGTYNSPLY. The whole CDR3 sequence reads CASSQQGTYNSPLYF.

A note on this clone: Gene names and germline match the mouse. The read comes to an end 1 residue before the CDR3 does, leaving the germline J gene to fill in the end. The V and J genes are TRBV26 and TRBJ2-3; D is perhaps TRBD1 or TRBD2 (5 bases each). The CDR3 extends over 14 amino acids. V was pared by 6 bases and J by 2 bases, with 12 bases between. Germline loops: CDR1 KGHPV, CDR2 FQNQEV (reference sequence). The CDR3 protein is CASSGTLYAETLYF. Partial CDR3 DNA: TGTGCCAGCAGCGGGACCCTATATGCAGAAACGCTGTAT.

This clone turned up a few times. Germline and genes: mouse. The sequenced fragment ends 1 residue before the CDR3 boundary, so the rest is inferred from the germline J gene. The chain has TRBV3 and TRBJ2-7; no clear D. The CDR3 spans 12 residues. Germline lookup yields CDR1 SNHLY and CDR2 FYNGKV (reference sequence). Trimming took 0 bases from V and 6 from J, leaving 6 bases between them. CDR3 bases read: TGTGCCAGCAGCTTAGCGCGGGGTGAACAGTAC. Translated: CASSLARGEQY. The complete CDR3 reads CASSLARGEQYF.

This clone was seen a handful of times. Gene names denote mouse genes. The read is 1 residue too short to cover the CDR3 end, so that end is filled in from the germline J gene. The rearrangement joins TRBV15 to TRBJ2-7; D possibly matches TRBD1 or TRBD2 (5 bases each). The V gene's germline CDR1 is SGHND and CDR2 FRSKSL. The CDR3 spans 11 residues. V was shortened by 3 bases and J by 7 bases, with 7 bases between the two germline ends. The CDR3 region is CASSLGVEQYF. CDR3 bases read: TGTGCCAGCAGTTTGGGGGTCGAACAGTAC.

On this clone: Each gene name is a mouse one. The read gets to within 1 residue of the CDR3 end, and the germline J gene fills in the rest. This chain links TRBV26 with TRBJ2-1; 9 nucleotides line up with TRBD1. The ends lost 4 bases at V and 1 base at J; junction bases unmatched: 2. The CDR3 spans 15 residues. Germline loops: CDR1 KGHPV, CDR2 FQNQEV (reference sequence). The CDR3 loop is CASSPGTGNYAEQFF. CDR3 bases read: TGTGCCAGCAGTCCCGGGACAGGGAACTATGCTGAGCAGTTC.

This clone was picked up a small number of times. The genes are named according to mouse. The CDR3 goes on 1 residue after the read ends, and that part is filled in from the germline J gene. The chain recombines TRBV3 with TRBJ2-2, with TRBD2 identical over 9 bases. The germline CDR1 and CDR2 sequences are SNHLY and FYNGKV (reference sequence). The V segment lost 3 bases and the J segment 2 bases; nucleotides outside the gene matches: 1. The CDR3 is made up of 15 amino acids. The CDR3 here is CASSFGLGNTGQLYF. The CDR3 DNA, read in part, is TGTGCCAGCAGCTTTGGACTGGGGAACACCGGGCAGCTCTAC.

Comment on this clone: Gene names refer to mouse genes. CDR3 bases read: TGTGCCAGCTCTCGACTGGGGGAAGACACCCAGTAC. Translation gives CASSRLGEDTQY. The complete CDR3 sequence is CASSRLGEDTQYF. This chain joins TRBV12-2 and TRBJ2-5; 9 bases align to TRBD2. The read is 1 residue too short to cover the CDR3 end, so that end is filled in from the germline J gene. The CDR3 covers 13 residues. From germline, CDR1 is SGHLS and CDR2 HYDKME. V lost 2 bases, J lost 4 bases, and 0 bases stayed unmatched.

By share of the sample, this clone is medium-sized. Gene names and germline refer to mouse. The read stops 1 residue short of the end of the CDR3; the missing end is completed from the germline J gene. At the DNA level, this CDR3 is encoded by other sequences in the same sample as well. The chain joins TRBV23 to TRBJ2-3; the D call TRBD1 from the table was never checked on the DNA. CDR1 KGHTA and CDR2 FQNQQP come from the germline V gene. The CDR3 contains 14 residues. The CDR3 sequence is CSSSLQGSAETLYF. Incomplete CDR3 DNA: TGCTCCAGCAGTCTCCAGGGTAGTGCAGAAACGCTGTAT.

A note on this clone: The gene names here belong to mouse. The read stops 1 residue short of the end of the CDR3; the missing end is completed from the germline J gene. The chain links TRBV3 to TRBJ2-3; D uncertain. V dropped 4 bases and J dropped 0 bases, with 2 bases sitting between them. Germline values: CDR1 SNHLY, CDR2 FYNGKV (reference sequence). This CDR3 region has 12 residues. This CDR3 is CASSSSAETLYF. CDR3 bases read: TGTGCCAGCAGCTCTAGTGCAGAAACGCTGTAT.